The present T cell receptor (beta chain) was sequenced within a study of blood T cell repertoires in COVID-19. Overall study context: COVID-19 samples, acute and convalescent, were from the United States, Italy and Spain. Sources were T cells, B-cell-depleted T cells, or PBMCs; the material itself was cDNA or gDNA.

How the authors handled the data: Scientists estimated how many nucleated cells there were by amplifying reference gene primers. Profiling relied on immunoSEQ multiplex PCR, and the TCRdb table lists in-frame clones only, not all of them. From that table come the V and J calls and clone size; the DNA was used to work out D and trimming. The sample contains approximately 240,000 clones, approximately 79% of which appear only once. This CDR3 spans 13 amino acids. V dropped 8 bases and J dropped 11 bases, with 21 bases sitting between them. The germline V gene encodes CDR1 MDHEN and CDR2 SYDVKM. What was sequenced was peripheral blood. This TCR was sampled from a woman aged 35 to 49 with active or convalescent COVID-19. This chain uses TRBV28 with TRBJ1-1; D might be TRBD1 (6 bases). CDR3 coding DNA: TGTGCCAGCGTAACTCTTGGACAGCCCGAGGCTTTCTTT. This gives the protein CASVTLGQPEAFF.